These 23 T cell receptor beta chains were sequenced from one sample in a study of cytomegalovirus exposure and HLA in healthy donors. The PCR ran on 60 Vbeta and 13 Jbeta primers. Assay: immunoSEQ multiplex PCR; the TCRdb copy retains only in-frame clones and omits some. The repertoire consists of fewer than 150,000 clones, with over 55% occurring once and the leading ten covering about 8.3%. Sequencing was performed on PBMCs. Source of these receptors: a man aged 18 to 35 in good health and CMV-seropositive.

V usage is TRBV5-1 and J usage is TRBJ1-1, with 8 bases that match TRBD1. The CDR3 has 15 amino acids. Germline V gene lookup returns CDR1 SGHRS and CDR2 YFSETQ. V was clipped by 4 bases and J by 4 bases; unmatched bases: 9. The CDR3 here is CASSAYTGGATEAFF. The CDR3 DNA sequence: TGCGCCAGCAGCGCCTATACAGGGGGGGCCACTGAAGCTTTCTTT.

This chain uses TRBV5-1 with TRBJ2-1; 9 bases line up with TRBD1. This CDR3 has 15 amino acids. V lost 6 bases, J lost 1 base, and 5 bases stayed unmatched. Germline V CDR1 and CDR2: SGHRS, YFSETQ. The CDR3 loop reads CASTTGGGSYNEQFF. The CDR3 region has the DNA TGCGCCAGCACAACAGGGGGCGGGTCCTACAATGAGCAGTTCTTC.

V gene TRBV4-1 combines with J gene TRBJ1-5, with TRBD1 matching over 9 bases. The CDR3 is made up of 17 amino acids. V shed 3 bases and J 4 bases; nucleotides not matched to a gene: 10. Germline-derived CDR1 and CDR2 are MGHRA and YSYEKL. The CDR3 bases are TGCGCCAGCAGCCATGCTCCAACCGGGACAGGGAATCAGCCCCAGCATTTT. Its protein is CASSHAPTGTGNQPQHF.

This chain uses TRBV6-6 with TRBJ2-5; D is perhaps TRBD2 (5 bases). CDR1 and CDR2 from the germline V gene are MNHNY and SVGAGI (reference sequence). V lost 11 bases and J 3 bases, leaving 13 bases between the germline ends. CDR3 length: 12 residues. The CDR3 here is CACREREETQYF. The CDR3 nucleotides are TGTGCCTGCCGAGAGAGGGAAGAGACCCAGTACTTC.

V and J are TRBV5-6 and TRBJ2-3; 10 bases map to TRBD1. V was pared by 6 bases and J by 0 bases, with 7 bases of the junction left unmatched. The CDR3 is 16 amino acids. CDR1 is SGHDT, CDR2 YYEEEE, per germline. The CDR3: CASNADRGQSTDTQYF. The CDR3 DNA reads as TGTGCCAGCAACGCAGACAGGGGGCAGAGCACAGATACGCAGTATTTT.

The chain employs TRBV6-5 and TRBJ1-5; D not resolved. CDR3 length equals 13 residues. Germline CDR1 and CDR2: MNHEY and SVGAGI. Trimming left V 6 bases short and J 6 bases short, with 12 bases between. CDR3 sequence: CASSRLGGQPQHF. The CDR3 region has the DNA TGTGCCAGCAGCCGGCTTGGCGGTCAGCCCCAGCATTTT.

The genes are TRBV6-5 and TRBJ1-5, with D unclear. V lost 4 bases and J lost 4, with 17 bases in between. Germline CDR1 is MNHEY and CDR2 is SVGAGI. This CDR3 is built from 16 residues. The CDR3 bases are TGTGCCAGCAGTTCCCCCCGGAGTAGGAGAAATCAGCCCCAGCATTTT. Its protein is CASSSPRSRRNQPQHF.

The rearrangement joins TRBV6-1 to TRBJ1-1; TRBD1 might be the D (5 bases). The CDR3 is 13 amino acids. V lost 4 bases and J lost 0, with 6 bases in between. Per the germline V gene, CDR1 is MNHNS and CDR2 is SASEGT. CDR3 bases: TGTGCCAGCAGTGGACAGTTGAACACTGAAGCTTTCTTT. Protein product: CASSGQLNTEAFF.

The chain couples TRBV4-1 to TRBJ2-7; D unclear. The germline CDR1 and CDR2 sequences are MGHRA and YSYEKL. There are 16 residues in the CDR3. V gave up 1 base and J gave up 2 bases, with 15 bases separating them. CDR3 region: CASSQGLTWLPYEQYF. In nucleotides, the CDR3 is TGCGCCAGCAGCCAAGGCCTGACTTGGCTCCCCTACGAGCAGTACTTC.

This chain joins TRBV4-1 and TRBJ1-1; no reliable D call. This CDR3 contains 12 residues. The V gene's germline CDR1 is MGHRA and CDR2 YSYEKL. The V and J ends lost 4 bases and 9 bases respectively, with 12 bases between them. This CDR3 is CASSLAGGKAFF. CDR3 nucleotide sequence: TGCGCCAGCAGCCTCGCGGGCGGGAAAGCTTTCTTT.

This clone was detected a few times. The chain uses TRBV2 and TRBJ2-6; D call uncertain. This CDR3 comprises 13 residues. V was clipped by 7 bases and J by 3 bases, with 7 bases between them. CDR1 is SNHLY, CDR2 FYNNEI, per germline. The CDR3 coding sequence is TGTGCCAGCAAGAGGCGTGGGGCCAACGTCCTGACTTTC. Its translation: CASKRRGANVLTF. The variable domain in full, with the rest retrieved from reference TRBV2 and TRBJ2-6, is EPEVTQTPSHQVTQMGQEVILRCVPISNHLYFYWYRQILGQKVEFLVSFYNNEISEKSEIFDDQFSVERPDGSNFTLKIRSTKLEDSAMYFCASKRRGANVLTFGAGSRLTVL.

The rearrangement links TRBV9 to TRBJ1-1; TRBD1 matches at 9 bases. V dropped 2 bases and J dropped 2; count of bases not matched to a gene: 7. Germline values: CDR1 SGDLS, CDR2 YYNGEE. This CDR3 comprises 16 residues. The CDR3 loop is CASSVATGGKNTEAFF. For the CDR3, the DNA is TGTGCCAGCAGCGTCGCGACAGGGGGAAAAAACACTGAAGCTTTCTTT.

The chain couples TRBV6-4 to TRBJ2-2, with 10 bases identical to TRBD1. V was pared by 4 bases and J by 3 bases, with 2 bases of the junction left unmatched. Germline values: CDR1 MRHNA, CDR2 SNTAGT. The CDR3 contains 15 residues. The CDR3 spells CASSAGTGDTGELFF. CDR3 in DNA: TGTGCCAGCAGTGCCGGGACAGGGGACACCGGGGAGCTGTTTTTT.

The count of this clone is one. CDR3 bases: TGTGCCAGCAGTCAAACCGGGACAGGGGTTTACGAGCAGTACTTC. As protein: CASSQTGTGVYEQYF. The chain joins TRBV6-5 to TRBJ2-7; 10 bases map to TRBD1. Germline V gene lookup returns CDR1 MNHEY and CDR2 SVGAGI. The trim removed 5 bases at V and 4 bases at J, leaving 8 bases unmatched. The CDR3 sequence is 15 residues long.

Only a few counts were recorded for this clone. The chain joins TRBV10-1 to TRBJ1-1; TRBD1 matches 7 bases. After removal of 8 bases from V and 4 bases from J, the junction contained 7 bases not matched to a gene. The CDR3 covers 13 residues. CDR1 WNHNN and CDR2 SYGVQD come from the germline V gene (reference sequence). CDR3 nucleotide sequence: TGCGCCAGCGCCCTCGACAGGGTCACTGAAGCTTTCTTT. Translated: CASALDRVTEAFF.

The V call is TRBV9, the J call TRBJ1-3, with D hard to call. CDR1 and CDR2 from the germline V gene are SGDLS and YYNGEE. The V end was cut by 4 bases, the J end by 0 bases, with 14 bases between. CDR3 length equals 16 residues. In nucleotides, the CDR3 is TGTGCCAGCAGCCCGATTGGTACATACTCTGGAAACACCATATATTTT. This encodes CASSPIGTYSGNTIYF.

V gene TRBV9 combines with J gene TRBJ1-1; 8 nucleotides line up with TRBD1. This CDR3 has 15 amino acids. Germline CDR1 SGDLS, CDR2 YYNGEE. V shed 1 base and J 3 bases; nucleotides not matched to a gene: 5. The CDR3 reads CASSVLLTGDTEAFF. For the CDR3, the DNA is TGTGCCAGCAGCGTACTACTGACAGGGGACACTGAAGCTTTCTTT.

This clone turned up a few times. V and J are TRBV27 and TRBJ1-1, with 7 bases aligning to TRBD1. CDR1 and CDR2 (germline): MNHEY, SMNVEV (reference sequence). Germline trimming cut 7 bases from V and 8 bases from J; bases unmatched to any gene: 7. The CDR3 is made up of 12 amino acids. The CDR3 reads CASKRTGREAFF. DNA of the CDR3: TGTGCCAGCAAGCGGACAGGAAGAGAAGCTTTCTTT.

This clone was picked up a small number of times. The genes are TRBV5-6 and TRBJ2-4, with D tentatively TRBD1 (6 bases). The CDR3 loop spans 17 amino acids. Germline V gives CDR1 SGHDT, CDR2 YYEEEE. The germline V and J ends were trimmed by 0 bases and 0 bases, with 13 bases remaining between them. CDR3 sequence reads: CASSLVLGTLAKNIQYF. Written as DNA, the CDR3 is TGTGCCAGCAGCTTGGTGCTCGGGACACTAGCCAAAAACATTCAGTACTTC.

This clone was observed a single time. The J gene is TRBJ2-1, the V gene TRBV7-2; 10 bases fit TRBD2. The V gene end was trimmed by 5 bases and the J gene end by 4 bases; junction bases not matched to a gene: 8. Per germline, CDR1 SGHTA and CDR2 FQGNSA. The CDR3 loop spans 16 amino acids. CDR3 amino acids: CASSRAGTSEYNEQFF. CDR3 DNA sequence: TGTGCCAGCAGCAGAGCCGGGACTAGCGAATACAATGAGCAGTTCTTC.

This clone showed up many times. V usage is TRBV6-5 and J usage is TRBJ2-5; D perhaps matches TRBD1 (6 bases). V lost 4 bases and J lost 2, with 17 bases in between. The CDR3 has 16 residues. Germline V CDR1 and CDR2: MNHEY, SVGAGI. This CDR3 is CASSFPQGEGQETQYF. CDR3 DNA: TGTGCCAGCAGTTTCCCACAGGGAGAGGGACAAGAGACCCAGTACTTC.

This clone was counted a few times. The rearrangement joins TRBV11-1 to TRBJ2-7, with 10 bases identical to TRBD1. CDR3 length: 13 residues. Germline-derived CDR1 and CDR2 are SGHAT and FQDESV (reference sequence). The trim removed 5 bases at V and 5 bases at J, leaving 3 bases unmatched. DNA for the CDR3: TGTGCCAGCAGCCGGGACAGGGGAGACGAGCAGTACGTC. It encodes CASSRDRGDEQYV.

The rearrangement joins TRBV2 to TRBJ2-4; D might be TRBD1 (6 bases). CDR3 length: 16 amino acids. Germline V gene data show CDR1 as SNHLY and CDR2 as FYNNEI. Trimming pared 6 bases from V and 1 base from J, leaving 16 bases between. This chain's CDR3 is CASSTQGMGAKNIQYF. As DNA, the CDR3 is TGTGCCAGCAGCACCCAGGGGATGGGGGCCAAAAACATTCAGTACTTC. The full variable domain, its missing parts supplied by reference TRBV2 and TRBJ2-4, is EPEVTQTPSHQVTQMGQEVILRCVPISNHLYFYWYRQILGQKVEFLVSFYNNEISEKSEIFDDQFSVERPDGSNFTLKIRSTKLEDSAMYFCASSTQGMGAKNIQYFGAGTRLSVL.